These 3 T cell receptor beta chains were sequenced from one sample in a study of blood T cell repertoires in COVID-19 (dated by TCRdb to the early 2020s). Library prep was done by the immunoSEQ multiplex PCR assay. Imported from immuneACCESS, the table was reduced by TCRdb to in-frame sequences with V and J called. These copies leave out some clones; in studies compared against another copy, an unresolved V gene accounts for under half, and the cause of the remainder is not known. This sample gives approximately 200,000 clones in total; just under 85% of them show up just once. 1.3% of the sample lies in the top ten. Sequenced material: PBMCs or T cells enriched from blood (not recorded which). The receptors come from a woman aged 40-49 years with acute COVID-19.

CDR3 residues: CASSLSGYQPQHF. The CDR3 nucleotides are TGTGCCAGCAGTTTATCGGGCTATCAGCCCCAGCATTTT. The chain is built from TRBV27 and TRBJ1-5, with no clear D. V was shortened by 0 bases and J by 5 bases, with 5 bases between the two germline ends. Germline V CDR1 and CDR2: MNHEY, SMNVEV (reference sequence). The CDR3 has 13 amino acids.

CDR3 DNA: TGTGCCAGCAGTACGGGACAGGGAAGAGGAAACACCATATATTTT. Protein: CASSTGQGRGNTIYF. The V and J genes are TRBV2 and TRBJ1-3; 9 bases agree with TRBD1. Germline CDR1 reads SNHLY; CDR2 reads FYNNEI. This CDR3 is built from 15 residues. Unmatched junction bases numbered 6, after V lost 5 bases and J lost 4 bases.

The gene calls are TRBV7-2 and TRBJ1-1; the D is unclear. The germline V gene encodes CDR1 SGHTA and CDR2 FQGNSA. The CDR3 has 13 amino acids. Deletions cut 3 bases from V and 0 bases from J, with 5 bases between. The CDR3 reads CASSFSLNTEAFF. The DNA of the CDR3 is TGTGCCAGCAGCTTTTCTTTGAACACTGAAGCTTTCTTT.